The text below deals with one TCR beta chain. Its antigen is unidentified. The data were taken from a study of identical twins. In TCRdb, the 5' RACE reads were re-called with MiXCR into one record per CDR3 protein. This repertoire shows 310,000 or so distinct CDR3 sequences, more than 6.5% found once; its top ten account for more than 2%. Everyone who donated was a healthy Caucasian. General study findings and limits: Fewer insertions were carried by abundant cord blood beta clonotypes, but none was seen in memory repertoires. Surplus twin overlap in beta out-of-frame sequences was less pronounced.

The CDR3 is 13 residues long. V lost 6 bases, J lost 2 bases, and 1 base stayed unmatched. Germline CDR1 SNHLY, CDR2 FYNNEI. These sequences were also reported in another study, on yellow fever vaccine responses in identical twins. This second study notes: The authors reported partly convergent, partly personalized vaccine responses in identical twins.

The receptor's source is a young woman in good health. The specimen sequenced was memory (CD45RO+) T cells sorted from blood. The chain couples TRBV2 to TRBJ2-7, with 10 bases that match TRBD2. The CDR3 coding sequence is TGTGCCAGCAGACTAGCGGGGCCCTACGAGCAGTACGTC. Translation: CASRLAGPYEQYV.